What follows are 22 T cell receptor beta chains derived from one specimen sequenced in a study of T cells in women clearing cervical HPV infection. TCRdb's table, derived via immunoSEQ multiplex PCR, lists solely in-frame clones and lacks some. Its table lists 31,000 or so clones. The sequencing sample was made of blood buffy coat. The receptor source for this set is a woman between 18 and 75 years old with a cervical HPV16 infection that either progressed to CIN3+ or cleared (not recorded which).

With regard to this clone: The sequenced fragment ends 3 residues before the CDR3 boundary, so the rest is inferred from the germline J gene. The chain recombines TRBV12-3 or TRBV12-4 with TRBJ2-3; 9 nucleotides match TRBD1. With 5 bases clipped from V and 3 bases from J, the junction kept 3 bases outside the gene matches. CDR3 length equals 14 residues. The part of the CDR3 DNA that was read is TGTGCCAGCAGTCACAGGGGGCGAACAGATACG. Amino acid sequence: CASSHRGRTDT. The entire CDR3 protein reads CASSHRGRTDTQYF.

On this clone: The read comes to an end 3 residues before the CDR3 does, leaving the germline J gene to fill in the end. The chain employs TRBV20-1 and TRBJ2-7, with TRBD1 identical over 7 bases. The length of the CDR3 is 15 residues. V was pared by 3 bases and J by 0 bases, with 8 bases of the junction left unmatched. From germline, CDR1 is DFQATT and CDR2 SNEGSKA (reference sequence). This CDR3 is CSARRLRDSSYEQYF. Incomplete CDR3 DNA: TGCAGTGCTAGGCGCCTCCGGGACAGCTCCTACGAG.

As concerns this clone: The DNA ends 3 residues before the CDR3 does, and the rest of the CDR3 is filled in from the germline J gene. The chain is built from TRBV7-9 and TRBJ2-7; 7 bases fit TRBD1. The CDR3 contains 13 residues. Germline trimming cut 6 bases from V and 3 bases from J; bases unmatched to any gene: 5. Germline CDR1 reads SEHNR; CDR2 reads FQNEAQ (reference sequence). This CDR3 is CASSQAGGYEQYF. The sequenced CDR3 bases are TGTGCCAGCAGTCAGGCAGGGGGCTACGAG.

A note on this clone: The read finishes 3 residues shy of the CDR3 end, and the germline J gene is used to complete it. The V and J genes are TRBV19 and TRBJ1-5, with D perhaps TRBD1 (6 bases). CDR1 is LNHDA and CDR2 is SQIVND in the germline V gene (reference sequence). Trimming shortened V by 3 bases and J by 6 bases, and 15 bases separated the two germline ends. This CDR3 is 15 amino acids long. The CDR3 sequence: CASSIHAGEGQPQHF. CDR3 DNA (partial): TGTGCCAGTAGTATTCACGCAGGGGAGGGTCAGCCC.

Concerning this clone: With the read ending 3 residues before the CDR3 end, the germline J gene is used to fill in that end. J is TRBJ2-7 and V is TRBV18; D is unresolved. V lost 5 bases and J lost 3, with 11 bases in between. Germline CDR1 KGHSH, CDR2 LQKENI. This CDR3 is 13 amino acids long. Partial CDR3 DNA: TGTGCCAGCTCATCACTACACAGCTACGAG. Translation gives CASSSLHSYE. The whole CDR3 sequence reads CASSSLHSYEQYF.

For this clone: The sequenced fragment ends 3 residues before the CDR3 boundary, so the rest is inferred from the germline J gene. V and J are TRBV5-1 and TRBJ2-1; the D is unclear. Germline V lookup: CDR1 SGHRS, CDR2 YFSETQ. V lost 3 bases to trimming and J lost 4 bases, with 11 bases between them. The CDR3 has 14 residues. The CDR3 bases that were read are TGCGCCAGCAGCTACCGCCCCGGGTACAATGAG. This translates into CASSYRPGYNE. The CDR3 reads in full as CASSYRPGYNEQFF.

To note about this clone: The read gets to within 3 residues of the CDR3 end, and the germline J gene fills in the rest. V gene TRBV5-1 combines with J gene TRBJ1-4; D uncertain. This CDR3 has 17 residues. Per germline, CDR1 SGHRS and CDR2 YFSETQ. CDR3 DNA (partial): TGCGCCAGCAGCTTGAACTCGCGGCTCCAGTCTAATTCACCA. Translating it yields CASSLNSRLQSNSP. The whole CDR3 protein is CASSLNSRLQSNSPLFF.

Turning to this clone: The observed sequence ends 3 residues before the CDR3 terminus, with the missing tail filled in from the germline J gene. The V and J genes are TRBV25-1 and TRBJ2-3; 8 nucleotides agree with TRBD2. With V trimmed by 4 bases and J by 0 bases, 18 bases remained unmatched. Germline CDR1 reads MGHDK; CDR2 reads SYGVNS. This CDR3 region has 20 residues. The CDR3 bases that were read are TGTGCCAGCAGTGTAGGGCCCTCGGGGGGGGACCTCTCTAGCACAGATACG. Protein: CASSVGPSGGDLSSTDT. The whole CDR3 protein reads CASSVGPSGGDLSSTDTQYF.

Worth noting for this clone: The read ends 3 residues shy of where the CDR3 ends; the end is completed using the germline J gene. The V call is TRBV4-1, the J call TRBJ2-5; TRBD2 matches 8 bases. Germline CDR1 is MGHRA and CDR2 is YSYEKL. The CDR3 contains 17 residues. J was trimmed by 2 bases and V by 0 bases; bases with no gene match: 8. The CDR3 reads CASSQDRAGAQQETQYF. CDR3 bases read: TGCGCCAGCAGCCAAGACCGAGCGGGGGCCCAACAAGAGACC.

With regard to this clone: The CDR3 end lies 3 residues beyond the end of the read and is filled in from the germline J gene. The chain combines TRBV19 with TRBJ1-1; D may be TRBD1 (5 bases). The CDR3 covers 14 residues. V dropped 2 bases and J dropped 6 bases, with 13 bases sitting between them. Germline V CDR1 and CDR2: LNHDA, SQIVND (reference sequence). The CDR3 sequence is CASSIYSGSAEAFF. CDR3 bases read: TGTGCCAGTAGTATATATTCAGGGAGCGCTGAA.

Regarding this clone: The read halts 3 residues ahead of the CDR3 end, with the missing end drawn from the germline J gene. The gene calls are TRBV7-9 and TRBJ1-2; D unresolved. The CDR3 loop spans 14 amino acids. The V gene's germline CDR1 is SEHNR and CDR2 FQNEAQ (reference sequence). The ends were cut back, 2 bases at V and 2 bases at J, with 9 bases in the middle. The chain's CDR3 is CASSLLGGNYGYTF. CDR3 bases read: TGTGCCAGCAGCTTATTAGGCGGAAACTATGGC.

To note about this clone: The read ends 3 residues before the CDR3 terminus; that terminus is restored from the germline J gene. The chain is built from TRBV11-3 and TRBJ2-1; no firm D call. From germline, CDR1 is SGHNT and CDR2 YENEEA. Trimming left V 1 base short and J 4 bases short, with 11 bases between. CDR3 length equals 15 residues. The covered CDR3 bases are TGTGCCAGCAGCTTAGTGCAAGGCAGTTACAATGAG. This encodes CASSLVQGSYNE. The whole CDR3 protein reads CASSLVQGSYNEQFF.

To note about this clone: The read ends 3 residues before the CDR3 terminus; that terminus is restored from the germline J gene. The chain links TRBV14 to TRBJ2-1; tentatively, D is TRBD2 (7 bases). Trimming left V 3 bases short and J 2 bases short, with 23 bases between. The CDR3 has 19 residues. Germline loops: CDR1 SGHDN, CDR2 FVKESK. The CDR3 bases that were read are TGTGCCAGCAGCCAGGAGATAGTAAGGTTCGGGGGGCCCTACAATGAG. Translated: CASSQEIVRFGGPYNE. From start to end, the CDR3 is CASSQEIVRFGGPYNEQFF.

To note about this clone: The read terminates 3 residues ahead of where the CDR3 ends, so the germline J gene completes it. The chain uses TRBV19 and TRBJ1-4; D perhaps matches TRBD1 (6 bases). Trimming took 5 bases from V and 8 from J, leaving 12 bases between them. The CDR3 is 13 amino acids. Looked up from germline, CDR1 is LNHDA and CDR2 is SQIVND (reference sequence). CDR3 protein: CASSLYRAEKLFF. Incomplete CDR3 DNA: TGTGCCAGTAGTTTATACAGGGCGGAAAAA. The full variable domain, in which reference TRBV19 and TRBJ1-4 provide the parts outside the CDR3, is DGGITQSPKYLFRKEGQNVTLSCEQNLNHDAMYWYRQDPGQGLRLIYYSQIVNDFQKGDIAEGYSVSREKKESFPLTVTSAQKNPTAFYLCASSLYRAEKLFFGSGTQLSVL.

As to this clone: The read terminates 3 residues before the CDR3 end, so the remaining end is supplied by the germline J gene. The chain couples TRBV27 to TRBJ1-4, with a possible D match to TRBD1 (6 bases). Germline loops: CDR1 MNHEY, CDR2 SMNVEV (reference sequence). V dropped 4 bases and J dropped 2 bases, with 11 bases sitting between them. This CDR3 contains 15 residues. The chain's CDR3 is CASSSTGSTNEKLFF. The covered CDR3 bases are TGTGCCAGCAGTTCAACAGGGTCCACTAATGAAAAA.

About this clone: The read is 3 residues too short to cover the CDR3 end, so that end is filled in from the germline J gene. This chain connects TRBV5-1 to TRBJ2-7; TRBD2 aligns across 13 bases. The CDR3 totals 15 residues. Trimming cost V 4 bases and J 5 bases; bases outside gene matches: 6. Germline CDR1 is SGHRS and CDR2 is YFSETQ. The CDR3: CASSVGGLAGDEQYF. The CDR3 DNA, read in part, is TGCGCCAGCAGCGTTGGCGGACTAGCGGGGGACGAG.

Of note for this clone: The CDR3 end is not reached by the read, which stops 3 residues before it; the germline J gene fills it in. The chain is built from TRBV6-1 and TRBJ2-7; no reliable D call. Trimming took off 2 bases at V and 4 bases at J, with 3 bases between the two ends. This CDR3 comprises 11 residues. The V gene's germline CDR1 is MNHNS and CDR2 SASEGT. CDR3 bases read: TGTGCCAGCAGTGAACCGTACGAG. It translates to CASSEPYE. The complete CDR3 sequence is CASSEPYEQYF.

Regarding this clone: Coverage ceases 3 residues before the CDR3 finishes, and the germline J gene fills in the end. This rearrangement joins TRBV20-1 to TRBJ1-2; D is perhaps TRBD1 (5 bases). The CDR3 runs 13 residues. The V gene's germline CDR1 is DFQATT and CDR2 SNEGSKA (reference sequence). V was cut by 3 bases and J by 6 bases, with 14 bases left in between. The CDR3 reads CSARPLGVDGYTF. The sequenced CDR3 bases are TGCAGTGCTAGGCCCTTAGGGGTGGATGGC.

On this clone itself: The read finishes 3 residues shy of the CDR3 end, and the germline J gene is used to complete it. The genes are TRBV5-8 and TRBJ1-5; unclear D gene. V was trimmed by 4 bases and J by 9 bases, leaving 8 bases between them. The CDR3 runs to 11 residues. Looked up from germline, CDR1 is SGHTS and CDR2 is YDEGEE. The CDR3 spells CASSLKGPQHF. The covered CDR3 bases are TGTGCCAGCAGCCTGAAGGGGCCC.

As concerns this clone: The read terminates 3 residues ahead of where the CDR3 ends, so the germline J gene completes it. The sample carries other DNA sequences with the same CDR3. This chain links TRBV19 with TRBJ1-2; 8 bases are a match to TRBD1. CDR1 and CDR2 from the germline V gene are LNHDA and SQIVND (reference sequence). V lost 5 bases and J lost 3; bases outside the gene matches: 11. The CDR3 sequence is 16 residues long. The part of the CDR3 DNA that was read is TGTGCCAGTAGTTTCGGGGCAGGGGGCGCTTACTATGGC. This sequence encodes CASSFGAGGAYYG. The full-length CDR3 reads as CASSFGAGGAYYGYTF.

A word on this clone: The read stops 3 residues short of the end of the CDR3; the missing end is completed from the germline J gene. The chain joins TRBV20-1 to TRBJ2-3; D is ambiguous. Trimming removed 4 bases at V and 2 bases at J, with 4 bases between. This CDR3 region has 11 residues. CDR1 and CDR2 from the germline V gene are DFQATT and SNEGSKA (reference sequence). This chain's CDR3 is CSAIITDTQYF. Incomplete CDR3 DNA: TGCAGTGCTATTATCACAGATACG.

Comments on this clone: The CDR3 goes on 3 residues after the read ends, and that part is filled in from the germline J gene. This CDR3 is also generated by other DNA sequences in the sample. The chain links TRBV20-1 to TRBJ2-3; 10 bases match TRBD1. This CDR3 region has 14 residues. Unmatched junction bases numbered 5, after V lost 4 bases and J lost 4 bases. From germline, CDR1 is DFQATT and CDR2 SNEGSKA (reference sequence). The sequenced part of the CDR3 DNA is TGCAGTGCTAATGGACAGGGGGGCCCAGATACG. Protein: CSANGQGGPDT. The entire CDR3 is CSANGQGGPDTQYF.